The following is a T cell receptor (beta chain) sequence with its context. This clonotype was observed a handful of times. What antigen it recognizes has not been identified. Within one base of it there is no much larger clone, and no base qualities were kept. The data stem from a study of regulatory T cells in long-lasting Graves disease (dated by TCRdb to the early 2020s). With regard to the full study: Patients with newly diagnosed Graves' disease had been on antithyroid drugs for under 3 months. Patients with persistent Graves' disease were compared with patients with newly diagnosed Graves' disease using TCR sequencing and RNA sequencing of peripheral blood. The study took place in China and was registered as a clinical trial. A total of roughly 35 samples underwent TCR sequencing, from about 13 patients with persistent Graves' disease and 20 or so patients with newly diagnosed Graves' disease. The paper's findings and limits, for the study overall: TRBV28, TRBJ1-2 and TRBJ2-5 were preferentially used in persistent disease, while TRBV20-1 and TRBJ2-1 were favored in newly diagnosed disease. The small sample size was acknowledged by the authors as a limitation that may reduce accuracy. Lower TCR Shannon entropy and fewer highly expanded clones were observed in persistent Graves' disease patients than in newly diagnosed patients, which suggested clonal expansion. The study examined only peripheral blood because the primary lesion, thyroid tissue, could not be accessed. More public clonotypes were shared among persistent patients (around 3,000) than among newly diagnosed patients (over 900). Sequencing and analysis were restricted to the TCR beta chain.

Read against the paper, the sample's time point label means: newly diagnosed GD, antithyroid drugs for less than 3 months. For both TCR sequencing and RNA sequencing, RNA was extracted from PBMCs in TRIzol. The diagnosis of Graves' disease was made according to American Thyroid Association guidelines. Patients for the study were recruited at an endocrinology department in Xi'an, China. Each patient gave about 9.1 milliliters of peripheral blood, collected in an EDTA anticoagulant tube. PBMCs were isolated by Ficoll Paque Plus density gradient separation without further T cell sorting. RNA quality was checked with an Agilent 2100 Bioanalyzer and agarose gel, and concentration with a NanoDrop 2000. Trimming costs V 2 bases and J 3 bases, and their ends lie 10 bases apart. CDR1 and CDR2, per the germline V gene, are MNHNS and SASEGT. The CDR3 starts with the cysteine, ends with the phenylalanine, and has 15 residues. Only the CDR3 DNA stays, 45 bases, in frame from base 1.

The library was prepared using multiplex PCR. Sequencing was carried out with an Illumina HiSeq 4000. iRepertoire HTBI primers and Arm-PCR amplification of CDR3 regions were used to construct TCR beta libraries. Before sequencing, the PCR products went through gel purification. The original pipeline was this. Gene usage analysis of CDR3 amino acid clonotypes relied on the roughly 60 TRBV and around 13 TRBJ segments identified across samples. Filtered high-quality paired reads were merged into contigs using COPE and FqMerger. BLAST was used to align contigs to IMGT TRBV, TRBD and TRBJ reference genes, and CDR3 was defined according to IMGT. Any clonotype with a frequency above 0.1% was classified as a highly expanded clone. Shannon entropy served as the measure of repertoire diversity, while the Gini coefficient captured V-J evenness. Public clonotypes were defined as clonotypes shared by more than one individual. Using fastp at Q25 and MiXCR, TCRdb reprocessed the public reads and kept productive beta chains. Under each unique CDR3 protein, matching rows form one entry showing the most common genes and DNA. The V and J calls here are based on TCRdb, not the publication. In this sample the table shows 550,000 to 600,000 distinct CDR3 sequences, 15% to 20% of which occur a single time. 9.5% to 15% of the sample comes from the top ten.

This sample also appeared in a second study, on T cells in Graves' hyperthyroidism and ophthalmopathy. The second study, in turn, reports: Stable Graves' hyperthyroidism was defined as no progression to ophthalmopathy during 18 months of follow-up. Hyperthyroidism patients were newly diagnosed, had a disease duration of under 2 months, and were aged 18 to 65 years. Patients with uncontrolled infections, other autoimmune diseases, pregnancy or lactation were excluded. Clinical symptoms, serum thyroxine and TRAb, thyroid ultrasound, and orbital computed tomography formed the basis for the diagnoses. The TCR CDR3 was subjected to a first round of RT-PCR using the HTBI primer set and the Qiagen OneStep RT-PCR kit. Most expanded thyroid clonotypes (frequency above 0.001) were also detected in blood, suggesting blood repertoires may reflect thyroid immune responses. Ophthalmopathy was separated from stable hyperthyroidism by a 13 V-J signature model, with approximately 85% sensitivity and 81% to 83% specificity obtained in cross-validation and 80%/75% obtained in testing. During validation, the model predicted progression to ophthalmopathy a median of around 7 months ahead of onset, with around 65% sensitivity and 72% to 80% specificity. To identify TCR V-J signatures that set the groups apart, the researchers used a discovery cohort of more than 95 patients, made up of under 50 with Graves' ophthalmopathy and 57 with stable Graves' hyperthyroidism. Prospective prediction of ophthalmopathy was tested in an independent validation cohort of fewer than 20 hyperthyroidism patients and around 16 patients who later progressed to ophthalmopathy. The approximately 90 discovery patients were divided at random into training and test sets in a 7:3 ratio. In addition, the study compared T-cell repertoires in thyroid tissue and in blood from roughly six Graves' hyperthyroidism patients. Following sampling, methimazole starting at 30 mg daily was given to hyperthyroidism patients, and high-dose intravenous methylprednisolone was given to ophthalmopathy patients. The libraries were constructed in a second round of multiplex PCR and then size-selected and purified. The libraries were sequenced on an Illumina HiSeq2000 using paired-end 100 bp reads. SOAPnuke was used to process the raw data, throwing out any read that contained adapters or uncalled bases, had a mean Phred below 15, or lacked an exact constant-primer or identifier match. High-quality paired reads were merged with COPE v1.2.5, and unique nucleotide sequences were defined as clonotypes. MiTCR v1.1 was used to align clonotypes to the IMGT TRBV, TRBD and TRBJ reference segments. Only V-J combinations with frequency above 0.0001, covering about 99% of repertoires, were analysed. The TCS score was defined as the ratio of F50 (clonal expansion) to E x V (chaos), calculated using BLOSUM62-based TCRdist between CDR3 peptides within each V-J. Welch's t-statistics and random forest reduced 514 V-J features to 10 to 15, which were used in a naive Bayes classifier (R e1071). No statistical method was used to fix the sample size in advance, and group allocation was not hidden from the investigators. TCR Vbeta CDR3 sequencing of around 130 peripheral blood samples (fewer than 45 ophthalmopathy, roughly 74 hyperthyroidism and roughly 17 progressor patients) is reported in the paper.

This TCR was sampled from a man between 18 and 29 years old with Graves disease. Donor details come from another sample of the same person, matched by shared clones. The chain links TRBV6-1 with TRBJ1-4; the best D guess is TRBD1, with 5 bases matching. The sequencing here drew on peripheral blood mononuclear cells (PBMCs), taken at new diagnosis, from a patient treated with antithyroid drugs. Read as DNA, the sequence is TGTGCCAGCAGTGAATGGGGCCCGGCTAATGAAAAACTGTTTTTT. Its translation is CASSEWGPANEKLFF.